The T cell receptor beta chain described here comes from a study of T-cell memory formation after mild COVID-19. From the 5' RACE reads, TCRdb called clonotypes with MiXCR, one entry per CDR3 protein. The top ten hold 23% of the sample, which has 250,000 to 350,000 distinct CDR3 sequences, around 15% seen once. V lost 4 bases and J 5 bases, leaving 10 bases between the germline ends. The CDR3 consists of 13 residues. Germline-derived CDR1 and CDR2 are MGHRA and YSYEKL. This chain links TRBV4-1 with TRBJ2-3; D gene unclear. The sample was PBMCs or a T cell subset sorted from them (not recorded which). The receptor was derived from a man between 18 and 29 years old who had mild COVID-19 (a few samples of this study predate the infection). Cell type and time point are not known. As DNA, the CDR3 is TGCGCCAGCAGCCCCAAGGGCCTAGATACGCAGTATTTT. Its translation: CASSPKGLDTQYF.